The 30 T cell receptor beta chains below come from one sample, sequenced in a study of T cell responses to AZD1222 COVID-19 vaccine. Sequencing used immunoSEQ multiplex PCR; TCRdb keeps in-frame clones, though not all of them. This sample carries around 83,000 clones, about 91% of them seen once, and the ten largest clones take approximately 5.5%. Sequenced here: peripheral blood, sampled on day 0 of AZD1222 vaccination. All receptors derive from an adult in good health.

The chain uses TRBV18 and TRBJ2-7; D call uncertain. Trimming pared 0 bases from V and 0 bases from J, leaving 3 bases between. Germline V gene sequence: CDR1 KGHSH, CDR2 LQKENI. The CDR3 contains 13 residues. The CDR3 region has the DNA TGTGCCAGCTCACCACCGAGCTCCTACGAGCAGTACTTC. This translates into CASSPPSSYEQYF.

This sequence joins TRBV10-2 and TRBJ2-1, with 11 bases fitting TRBD2. In germline, CDR1 is WSHSY, CDR2 SAAADI. The CDR3 is 15 residues long. V shed 6 bases and J 4 bases; nucleotides not matched to a gene: 5. Written as DNA, the CDR3 is TGCGCCAGCAGAAGCGGGACTAGCGGATACAATGAGCAGTTCTTC. Its protein product is CASRSGTSGYNEQFF.

A few counts support this clone. The chain employs TRBV20-1 and TRBJ2-4; D is ambiguous. Germline CDR1 is DFQATT and CDR2 is SNEGSKA (reference sequence). V lost 3 bases and J 0 bases, leaving 6 bases between the germline ends. This CDR3 spans 13 amino acids. CDR3 bases: TGCAGTGCTAGTAAGCTAGCCAAAAACATTCAGTACTTC. Translated, it gives CSASKLAKNIQYF.

This chain links TRBV7-2 with TRBJ2-7; TRBD1 agrees at 9 bases. Germline loops: CDR1 SGHTA, CDR2 FQGNSA. The CDR3 has 15 amino acids. Unmatched junction bases numbered 7, after V lost 5 bases and J lost 2 bases. The CDR3 here is CASSVGTGKPYEQYF. DNA of the CDR3: TGTGCCAGCAGCGTAGGGACAGGGAAACCCTACGAGCAGTACTTC.

This chain connects TRBV27 to TRBJ2-2, with D uncertain. Trimming shortened V by 2 bases and J by 0 bases, and 10 bases separated the two germline ends. Germline V gene lookup returns CDR1 MNHEY and CDR2 SMNVEV (reference sequence). The CDR3 runs 16 residues. CDR3 coding DNA: TGTGCCAGCAGTTTAATAGCCTTCTCGAACACCGGGGAGCTGTTTTTT. Protein product: CASSLIAFSNTGELFF.

V usage is TRBV15 and J usage is TRBJ1-1; unclear D gene. The CDR3 is made up of 13 amino acids. V lost 5 bases, J lost 6 bases, and 13 bases lay in between. Germline V gene data show CDR1 as LNHNV and CDR2 as YYDKDF (reference sequence). CDR3 coding DNA: TGTGCCACCAGCGGAGGGAATATACCTGAAGCTTTCTTT. Translated, it gives CATSGGNIPEAFF.

In its sample, this clone was seen a few times. J is TRBJ2-5 and V is TRBV28; 8 bases map to TRBD1. Looked up from germline, CDR1 is MDHEN and CDR2 is SYDVKM. The CDR3 spans 17 residues. V shed 8 bases, J shed 5 bases, and the junction held 19 bases outside the gene matches. The CDR3: CASADGRGLGSFETQYF. In DNA, the CDR3 is TGTGCCAGCGCGGACGGCAGGGGGCTCGGGTCGTTTGAGACCCAGTACTTC. The whole variable domain, remainder taken from reference TRBV28 and TRBJ2-5, is DVKVTQSSRYLVKRTGEKVFLECVQDMDHENMFWYRQDPGLGLRLIYFSYDVKMKEKGDIPEGYSVSREKKERFSLILESASTNQTSMYLCASADGRGLGSFETQYFGPGTRLLVL.

The count of this clone is one. V and J are TRBV5-4 and TRBJ1-3; unclear D gene. The CDR3 sequence is 15 residues long. The germline CDR1 and CDR2 sequences are SGHNT and YYREEE (reference sequence). Trimming took 10 bases from V and 1 from J, leaving 18 bases between them. The CDR3 protein is CAYSGRAESGNTIYF. CDR3 nucleotide sequence: TGTGCCTATTCGGGGAGGGCGGAATCTGGAAACACCATATATTTT. Using reference TRBV5-4 and TRBJ1-3 for the parts outside the CDR3, the full variable domain is ETGVTQSPTHLIKTRGQQVTLRCSSQSGHNTVSWYQQALGQGPQFIFQYYREEENGRGNFPPRFSGLQFPNYSSELNVNALELDDSALYLCAYSGRAESGNTIYFGEGSWLTVV.

The chain joins TRBV3-1 (or the pseudogene TRBV3-2) to TRBJ1-5, with TRBD1 identical over 7 bases. The CDR3 length is 16 residues. The V and J ends lost 1 base and 0 bases, in that order; junction bases with no gene match: 3. Looked up from germline, CDR1 is LGHDT and CDR2 is YNNKEL (reference sequence). CDR3 nucleotides: TGTGCCAGCAGCCAAGCAGGGGGATATAGCAATCAGCCCCAGCATTTT. Protein sequence: CASSQAGGYSNQPQHF.

The J gene is TRBJ2-1, the V gene TRBV6-5; no clear D. CDR1 and CDR2 from the germline V gene are MNHEY and SVGAGI. Trimming shortened V by 6 bases and J by 5 bases, and 11 bases separated the two germline ends. The CDR3 consists of 13 residues. The CDR3 DNA follows: TGTGCCAGCAGCACGCGTAGTGACAATGAGCAGTTCTTC. Protein sequence: CASSTRSDNEQFF.

This chain links TRBV7-9 with TRBJ2-7; D is unresolved. The CDR3 contains 14 residues. Germline CDR1 SEHNR, CDR2 FQNEAQ (reference sequence). Trimming pared 4 bases from V and 4 bases from J, leaving 14 bases between. The DNA of the CDR3 is TGTGCCAGCAGCTCCCCGGGTCAAAGATACGAGCAGTACTTC. Residues: CASSSPGQRYEQYF.

This chain joins TRBV7-8 and TRBJ1-2, with D hard to call. This CDR3 is built from 16 residues. V gave up 5 bases and J gave up 7 bases, with 23 bases separating them. The germline gives CDR1 SGHVS, CDR2 FQNEAQ. CDR3 coding DNA: TGTGCCAGCAGCCCGCCCTCGGGCAGCCGGGGTCGTGGCTACACCTTC. As protein: CASSPPSGSRGRGYTF.

This sequence joins TRBV28 and TRBJ2-7; D perhaps matches TRBD1 (6 bases). Germline CDR1 and CDR2: MDHEN and SYDVKM. The CDR3 is 13 residues long. The germline V and J ends were trimmed by 8 bases and 5 bases, with 16 bases remaining between them. The CDR3 loop reads CASAQGFFNEQYF. The CDR3 DNA reads TGTGCCAGCGCACAGGGTTTCTTTAACGAGCAGTACTTC.

This clone appeared a few times. The chain carries TRBV2 and TRBJ1-3, with D possibly being TRBD1 (5 bases). V gave up 4 bases and J gave up 1 base, with 8 bases separating them. Germline values: CDR1 SNHLY, CDR2 FYNNEI. This CDR3 contains 14 residues. CDR3 coding DNA: TGTGCCAGCAGTGTCGGGGGGTCTGGAAACACCATATATTTT. Translated, it gives CASSVGGSGNTIYF.

The gene calls are TRBV28 and TRBJ1-1; D may be TRBD1 (5 bases). This CDR3 contains 15 residues. V was pared by 7 bases and J by 1 base, with 16 bases between. The V gene's germline CDR1 is MDHEN and CDR2 SYDVKM. The CDR3 region has the DNA TGTGCCAGCATCCTGGGGGGTTCGGGGAACACTGAAGCTTTCTTT. Protein product: CASILGGSGNTEAFF.

The chain employs TRBV4-3 and TRBJ2-7, with D unresolved. The V end lost 0 bases, the J end lost 6 bases, and 15 bases lay between the germline ends. CDR3 length: 15 residues. The germline gives CDR1 LGHNA, CDR2 YSLEER. The CDR3 DNA reads TGCGCCAGCAGCCAAGATCACACCCAGTTCCGCGAGCAGTACTTC. This encodes CASSQDHTQFREQYF.

The chain employs TRBV7-6 and TRBJ1-1; D is unresolved. The CDR3 contains 13 residues. Germline loops: CDR1 SGHVS, CDR2 FNYEAQ. V was shortened by 2 bases and J by 4 bases, with 8 bases between the two germline ends. CDR3 protein: CASSLQGFTEAFF. The CDR3, as DNA: TGTGCCAGCAGCTTACAAGGATTCACTGAAGCTTTCTTT.

The genes are TRBV27 and TRBJ2-1; D uncertain. CDR3 length: 14 residues. The germline V gene encodes CDR1 MNHEY and CDR2 SMNVEV (reference sequence). V shed 4 bases and J shed 0 bases, with 7 bases lying between them. The CDR3 nucleotides are TGTGCCAGCAGTTCTCCGGGCTCCTACAATGAGCAGTTCTTC. Protein sequence: CASSSPGSYNEQFF.

The CDR3 sequence: CASRTSGSETQYF. The DNA for the CDR3 is TGCGCCAGCCGGACTAGCGGGTCGGAGACCCAGTACTTC. The rearrangement uses TRBV10-2 and TRBJ2-5; 11 bases map to TRBD2. The length of the CDR3 is 13 residues. The germline V gene encodes CDR1 WSHSY and CDR2 SAAADI. V was clipped by 8 bases and J by 5 bases; unmatched bases: 4.

The J gene is TRBJ2-1, the V gene TRBV3-1 (or the pseudogene TRBV3-2); D gene ambiguous. The CDR3 is 15 amino acids. The V gene's germline CDR1 is LGHDT and CDR2 YNNKEL (reference sequence). V lost 1 base and J lost 5, with 12 bases in between. CDR3 protein: CASSQGTWGHNEQFF. The CDR3 nucleotides are TGTGCCAGCAGCCAAGGGACCTGGGGTCACAATGAGCAGTTCTTC.

The chain is built from TRBV19 and TRBJ1-5, with D tentatively TRBD1 (5 bases). CDR3 length: 15 residues. Germline V gives CDR1 LNHDA, CDR2 SQIVND (reference sequence). V lost 5 bases and J 5 bases, leaving 16 bases between the germline ends. The CDR3 is CASSGSGRFDQPQHF. The CDR3, as DNA: TGTGCCAGTAGTGGTTCGGGACGATTTGATCAGCCCCAGCATTTT. Full variable domain (outside the CDR3, taken from reference TRBV19 and TRBJ1-5): DGGITQSPKYLFRKEGQNVTLSCEQNLNHDAMYWYRQDPGQGLRLIYYSQIVNDFQKGDIAEGYSVSREKKESFPLTVTSAQKNPTAFYLCASSGSGRFDQPQHFGDGTRLSIL.

In its sample, this clone was seen once. This sequence joins TRBV6-5 and TRBJ2-5; TRBD1 is a possible D gene (6 bases). The CDR3 totals 14 residues. The V and J ends lost 2 bases and 4 bases respectively, with 11 bases between them. Looked up from germline, CDR1 is MNHEY and CDR2 is SVGAGI. CDR3 sequence: CASSYTRDIETQYF. CDR3 coding DNA: TGTGCCAGCAGTTACACCCGGGACATAGAGACCCAGTACTTC.

The chain links TRBV2 to TRBJ1-5; D is ambiguous. The CDR3 has 14 residues. CDR1 and CDR2 from the germline V gene are SNHLY and FYNNEI. The V gene lost 4 bases and the J gene lost 6 bases, with 13 bases spanning the gap. This CDR3 is CASSAVGPGQPQHF. The CDR3 DNA is TGTGCCAGCAGTGCCGTGGGTCCGGGTCAGCCCCAGCATTTT.

The chain links TRBV24-1 to TRBJ2-7; TRBD2 agrees at 11 bases. J was trimmed by 3 bases and V by 3 bases; bases with no gene match: 6. This CDR3 comprises 16 residues. In germline, CDR1 is KGHDR, CDR2 SFDVKD. The CDR3: CATSDRGTSGYYEQYF. The CDR3 bases are TGTGCCACCAGTGATAGGGGGACTAGCGGTTACTACGAGCAGTACTTC.

This chain uses TRBV5-1 with TRBJ2-3; D is ambiguous. The V end was cut by 1 base, the J end by 4 bases, with 19 bases between. The CDR3 has 17 amino acids. CDR1 is SGHRS and CDR2 is YFSETQ in the germline V gene. The DNA of the CDR3 is TGCGCCAGCAGCTTGTCACGAAGGGAACTTATGGCAGATACGCAGTATTTT. This encodes CASSLSRRELMADTQYF.

The rearrangement uses TRBV11-1 and TRBJ2-1; possibly TRBD2 for D (5 bases). CDR1 is SGHAT and CDR2 is FQDESV in the germline V gene (reference sequence). The CDR3 is 14 amino acids. The ends were cut back, 1 base at V and 9 bases at J, with 13 bases in the middle. The CDR3: CASSLGVLVGEQFF. The CDR3 DNA follows: TGTGCCAGCAGCTTAGGGGTACTAGTTGGTGAGCAGTTCTTC.

The V and J genes are TRBV4-2 and TRBJ1-5; TRBD1 might be the D (5 bases). CDR3 size: 15 residues. The germline CDR1 and CDR2 sequences are LGHNA and YNFKEQ. V dropped 1 base and J dropped 3 bases, with 10 bases sitting between them. The CDR3 DNA sequence: TGTGCCAGCAGCCAAGTGGACATAATCAATCAGCCCCAGCATTTT. Translated, it gives CASSQVDIINQPQHF.

This CDR3 reads CASNGQGAGWYF. CDR3 nucleotides: TGCGCCAGCAATGGACAGGGGGCGGGTTGGTATTTT. This chain links TRBV10-2 with TRBJ2-3; the match to TRBD1 covers 11 bases. The J segment lost 14 bases and the V segment lost 7 bases, leaving 8 bases of the junction unmatched. The germline V gene has CDR1 WSHSY and CDR2 SAAADI. This CDR3 contains 12 residues.

This clone came up once. The chain is built from TRBV19 and TRBJ1-1, with D possibly matching TRBD1 (6 bases). The CDR3 is 17 amino acids. Trimming cost V 0 bases and J 10 bases, with 24 bases left between them. Germline V CDR1 and CDR2: LNHDA, SQIVND (reference sequence). The CDR3 protein is CASSIEVRNGGESVAFF. The CDR3 DNA is TGTGCCAGTAGTATAGAGGTCCGGAACGGGGGCGAATCGGTAGCTTTCTTT.

The rearrangement uses TRBV2 and TRBJ2-7; 8 bases are a match to TRBD1. V dropped 8 bases and J dropped 10; count of bases not matched to a gene: 13. From germline, CDR1 is SNHLY and CDR2 FYNNEI. This CDR3 has 13 residues. The CDR3 loop reads CASGLGQGSKQYF. DNA for the CDR3: TGTGCCAGCGGCCTAGGACAGGGTTCTAAACAGTACTTC.